The sequence of this T cell receptor beta chain was determined in a study of beta chain features in type 1 diabetes. The sequenced template was cDNA made from the entire isolated RNA. Assay used: immunoSEQ multiplex PCR; TCRdb lists only in-frame clones, some missing. The sample has hundreds of thousands of clones, about a tenth seen once; the top ten hold around 1%. This clone was seen a handful of times. Its matching antigen is unknown. The CDR3 sequence is 17 residues long. Points from the study as a whole: Any HLA effect on TCRB rearrangement was left unresolved by small sub-analyses. Significant though moderate, a shortening of TCRB CDR3s appeared in all four CD4+ subsets of Type 1 diabetes patients. The VDJ junctions of type 1 diabetes patients carried fewer insertions and more deletions.

The sample was central memory CD4+ T cells from blood. The clonotype comes from a man aged 25 to 40 with type 1 diabetes. The V and J genes are TRBV21-1 and TRBJ1-5; TRBD1, as called in the table, went unchecked against the DNA. TRBV21-1 is reported as a pseudogene. CDR3 residues: CASSLGQGGYSNQPQHF. The CDR3 region has the DNA TGTGCCAGCAGCCTAGGGCAGGGGGGTTATAGCAATCAGCCCCAGCATTTT.